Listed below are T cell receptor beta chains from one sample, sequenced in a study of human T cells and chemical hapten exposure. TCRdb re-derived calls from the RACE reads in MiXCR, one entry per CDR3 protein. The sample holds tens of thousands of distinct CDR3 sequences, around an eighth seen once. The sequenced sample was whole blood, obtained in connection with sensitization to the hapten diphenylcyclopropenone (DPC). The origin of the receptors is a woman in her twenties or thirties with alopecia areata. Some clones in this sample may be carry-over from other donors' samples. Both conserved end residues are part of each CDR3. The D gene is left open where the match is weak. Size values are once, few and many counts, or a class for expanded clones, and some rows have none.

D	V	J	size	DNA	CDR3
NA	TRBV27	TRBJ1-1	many	TGTGCCAGCACTCGATCCCCGGCGGGGGACGCTGAAGCTTTCTTT	CASTRSPAGDAEAFF
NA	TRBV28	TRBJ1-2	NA	TGTGCCAGCAGTACTACAGGGCACTATGGCTACACCTTC	CASSTTGHYGYTF
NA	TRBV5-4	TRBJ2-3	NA	TGTGCCAGCAGCCCCGGTGGCTCGCCTAGCACAGATACGCAGTATTTT	CASSPGGSPSTDTQYF
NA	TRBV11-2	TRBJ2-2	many	TGTGCCAGCAGCTTAGAGCCGGGCGGGGAGCTGTTTTTT	CASSLEPGGELFF
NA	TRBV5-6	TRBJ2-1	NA	TGTGCCAGCAGCAACCGGTTGGTCAATGAGCAGTTCTTC	CASSNRLVNEQFF
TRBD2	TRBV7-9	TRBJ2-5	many	TGTGCCAGCACCAGAGGGAGGGACCAAGAGACCCAGTACTTC	CASTRGRDQETQYF
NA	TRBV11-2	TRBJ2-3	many	TGTGCCAGCAGAAGCTTCGGCACAGATACGCAGTATTTT	CASRSFGTDTQYF
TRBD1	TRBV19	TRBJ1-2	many	TGTGCCAGACGAGGACAGGGGGCACACTATGGCTACACCTTC	CARRGQGAHYGYTF
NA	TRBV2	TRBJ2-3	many	TGTGCCAGCAGTGAGAACAGGGATTCAGATACGCAGTATTTT	CASSENRDSDTQYF
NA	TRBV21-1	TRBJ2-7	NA	TGTGCCAGCAGCAAACGAGGTTGGTACGAGCAGTACTTC	CASSKRGWYEQYF
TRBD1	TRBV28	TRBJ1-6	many	TGTGCCAGCAGTCCGGGGACAGGTGGGGAGTCACCCCTCCACTTT	CASSPGTGGESPLHF
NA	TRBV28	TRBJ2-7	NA	TGTGCCAGCAGTGGAGGGCAATACGAGCAGTACTTC	CASSGGQYEQYF
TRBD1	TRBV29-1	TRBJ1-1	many	TGCAGCGCTGTGCCGGGACAGGCGAACACTGAAGCTTTCTTT	CSAVPGQANTEAFF
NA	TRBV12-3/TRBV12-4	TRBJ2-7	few	TGTGCCAGCAGTACCTCAGAGAAAGGGTACGAGCAGTACTTC	CASSTSEKGYEQYF
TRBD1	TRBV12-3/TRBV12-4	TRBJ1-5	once	TGTGCCAGCAGTTTCACAGGGGGCGAACAGCCCCAGCATTTT	CASSFTGGEQPQHF
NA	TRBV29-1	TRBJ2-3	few	TGCAGCGTTGGCTGGGGGACTGATACGCAGTATTTT	CSVGWGTDTQYF
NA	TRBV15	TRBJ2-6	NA	TGTGCCACCAGCAGAGATGATTCGGGGCGCTCTGGGGCCAACGTCCTGACTTTC	CATSRDDSGRSGANVLTF
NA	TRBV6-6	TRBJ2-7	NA	TGTGCCAGCACGCAGGAGGGCTACGAGCAGTACTTC	CASTQEGYEQYF
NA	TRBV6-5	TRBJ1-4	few	TGTGCCAGCAGTAGAGCTGCAACTAATGAAAAACTGTTTTTT	CASSRAATNEKLFF
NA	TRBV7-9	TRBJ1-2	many	TGTGCCAGCAGCCCTACCTCTAGGTCGGCCGTCTATGGCTACACCTTC	CASSPTSRSAVYGYTF
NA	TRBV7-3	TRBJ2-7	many	TGTGCCAGCAGCCAATTAGAGAGGGACCTAAAGTCCTACGAGCAGTACTTC	CASSQLERDLKSYEQYF
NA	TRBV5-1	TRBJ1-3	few	TGCGCCAGCAGCTTGGGGTCGACCTTTGGAAACACCATATATTTT	CASSLGSTFGNTIYF
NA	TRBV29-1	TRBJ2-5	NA	TGCAGCGTTGAAATAGGCAGGGGCGGGGAGACCCAGTACTTC	CSVEIGRGGETQYF
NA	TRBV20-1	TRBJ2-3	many	TGCAGTGGGCCGGACGGCCGCACAGATACGCAGTATTTT	CSGPDGRTDTQYF
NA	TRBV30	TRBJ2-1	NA	TGTGCCTGGAGTGGGGCAGGGGAAATGCAGTTCTTC	CAWSGAGEMQFF
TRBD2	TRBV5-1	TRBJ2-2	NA	TGCGCCAGCAGCTTGGATTTATCAGCGGGAGGGAACACCGGGGAGCTGTTTTTT	CASSLDLSAGGNTGELFF
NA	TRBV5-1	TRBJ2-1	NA	TGCGCCAGCAGCCTGGTCGTTAGCGGAGGCAATGAGCAGTTCTTC	CASSLVVSGGNEQFF
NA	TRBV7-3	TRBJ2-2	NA	TGTGCCAGCAGCCCGGGTGGGGGGACCGGGGAGCTGTTTTTT	CASSPGGGTGELFF
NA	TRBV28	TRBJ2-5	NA	TGTGCCAGCAGCTCAAACCAAGAGACCCAGTACTTC	CASSSNQETQYF
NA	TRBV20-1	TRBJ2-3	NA	TGCAGTGCTAGTCGGGACTTCCCCACAGATACGCAGTATTTT	CSASRDFPTDTQYF
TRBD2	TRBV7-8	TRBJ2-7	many	TGTGCCAGCAGCGATGGGACTAGCGGGAGGACTATTTACGAGCAGTACTTC	CASSDGTSGRTIYEQYF
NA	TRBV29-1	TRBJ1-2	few	TGCAGCGTTGTGTTGCAGGGTCCGTATGGCTACACCTTC	CSVVLQGPYGYTF
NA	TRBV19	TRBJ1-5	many	TGTGCCAGTAGCCGAACAGGGACTCCCAATCAGCCCCAGCATTTT	CASSRTGTPNQPQHF
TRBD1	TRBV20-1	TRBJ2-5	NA	TGCAGTGCTAGTCGGCAGGGGGCCCTCCAAGAGACCCAGTACTTC	CSASRQGALQETQYF
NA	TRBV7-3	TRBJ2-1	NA	TGTGCCAGCAGGACCGGGAACAATGAGCAGTTCTTC	CASRTGNNEQFF
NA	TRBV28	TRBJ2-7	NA	TGTGCCAGCAGTGGGGGACGGAACCCCTCCTACGAGCAGTACTTC	CASSGGRNPSYEQYF
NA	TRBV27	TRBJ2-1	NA	TGTGCCAGCAGTAAAGAGGGCAGGATCTACAATGAGCAGTTCTTC	CASSKEGRIYNEQFF
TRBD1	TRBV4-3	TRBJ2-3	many	TGCGCCAGCAGCCAAAACCCGACAGGGACAGATACGCAGTATTTT	CASSQNPTGTDTQYF
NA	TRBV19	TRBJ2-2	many	TGTGCCAGTACCCTCCGGGGTGGCGGGAACACCGGGGAGCTGTTTTTT	CASTLRGGGNTGELFF
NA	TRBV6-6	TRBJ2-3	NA	TGTGCCAGCAGACCCACCCAAGCGGGTTCGGATACGCAGTATTTT	CASRPTQAGSDTQYF